This is a list of T cell receptor beta chains from one sample in a study of blood T cell repertoires in COVID-19. Measured with immunoSEQ multiplex PCR; TCRdb has only the in-frame clones, and not every one. The sample holds about 45,000 clones, roughly nine tenths seen once. Material for sequencing was peripheral blood. Receptors were obtained from a human donor in a cohort sampled during active COVID-19. The CDR3 runs from the conserved cysteine through the conserved F or W. A D gene is named only where the DNA matches it firmly. Size tells how often a clone was seen (once, few, many) or the class of an expanded clone, and some rows leave it out.

>TRBV11-2|TRBJ1-1|TRBD1|-
TGTGCCAGCAGCACTTACAGGGGCACTGAAGCTTTCTTT
CASSTYRGTEAFF
>TRBV3-1/TRBV3-2|TRBJ2-1|-|-
TGTGCCAGCAGCCAACTCAACGACGGCGGGGTTGAGCAGTTCTTC
CASSQLNDGGVEQFF
>TRBV4-1|TRBJ2-1|-|-
TGCGCCAGCAGCCAATCATGGCCCCTGGCCTACAATGAGCAGTTCTTC
CASSQSWPLAYNEQFF
>TRBV7-2|TRBJ1-5|-|-
TGTGCCAGCAGCCCTACCCGGGAGGGGCATCAGCCCCAGCATTTT
CASSPTREGHQPQHF
>TRBV7-3|TRBJ2-3|-|-
TGTGCCAGCAGCCCGACTAGTAGTAGAGATACGCAGTATTTT
CASSPTSSRDTQYF
>TRBV27|TRBJ2-2|TRBD2|-
TGTGCCAGCAGGCCTGGACTAGCGGGGGGATACAACACCGGGGAGCTGTTTTTT
CASRPGLAGGYNTGELFF
>TRBV25-1|TRBJ2-2|TRBD2|-
TGTGCCAGCAGTGGGGGAGCGGGGTGGACCGGGGAGCTGTTTTTT
CASSGGAGWTGELFF
>TRBV7-3|TRBJ2-7|TRBD2|-
TGTGCCAGCAGCTTGTTCGGGGGGGTGGACGAGCAGTACTTC
CASSLFGGVDEQYF
>TRBV28|TRBJ2-7|TRBD2|few
TGTGCCAGCAGCCAGGGAGGGGCCCACGAGCAGTACTTC
CASSQGGAHEQYF
>TRBV12-3/TRBV12-4|TRBJ2-2|-|-
TGTGCCAGCAGTTCACCAGGGGCCGGGGAGCTGTTTTTT
CASSSPGAGELFF
>TRBV6-5|TRBJ2-7|-|-
TGTGCCAGCAGTTACTCGGGGCAAGGGCACTACGAGCAGTACTTC
CASSYSGQGHYEQYF
>TRBV3-1/TRBV3-2|TRBJ2-7|TRBD2|-
TGTGCCAGCAGCCAAGATCCTAGCGGATCGAGTACGTACTTC
CASSQDPSGSSTYF
>TRBV30|TRBJ1-4|-|-
TGTGCCTGGAGCCCAGGGGCTAATGAAAAACTGTTTTTT
CAWSPGANEKLFF
>TRBV27|TRBJ2-5|TRBD1|-
TGTGCCAGCAGTGCACACCGACAGGGGCTCCAAGAGACCCAGTACTTC
CASSAHRQGLQETQYF
>TRBV5-1|TRBJ1-3|-|-
TGCGCCAGCAAAATGGGCACGGCTGGAAACACCATATATTTT
CASKMGTAGNTIYF
>TRBV18|TRBJ2-3|TRBD2|-
TGTGCCAGCTCAGCTAATCCGGGACTAGCGGGCCACACAGATACGCAGTATTTT
CASSANPGLAGHTDTQYF
>TRBV4-1|TRBJ2-1|-|-
TGCGCCAGCAGCCAAGAACCCGGAGGCCCTTACAATGAGCAGTTCTTC
CASSQEPGGPYNEQFF
>TRBV3-1/TRBV3-2|TRBJ2-1|TRBD2|-
TGTGCCAGCAGCCAAGATCGGCAGCGGGGGTATTACAATGAGCAGTTCTTC
CASSQDRQRGYYNEQFF
>TRBV14|TRBJ2-5|TRBD2|-
TGTGCCAGCAGCCCGCAAGGGAGGGTGCAGACCCAGTACTTC
CASSPQGRVQTQYF
>TRBV7-9|TRBJ2-2|TRBD1|-
TGTGCCAGCAGCGTGACAGGGGTGCACACCGGGGAGCTGTTTTTT
CASSVTGVHTGELFF
>TRBV5-4|TRBJ2-5|TRBD2|-
TGTGCCAGCAGCTTGGGTTGGACGGGGGGGTCAAGGGAGACCCAGTACTTC
CASSLGWTGGSRETQYF
>TRBV6-5|TRBJ1-2|-|-
TGTGCCAGCAGTTACTCTCGGGAGGTGGGAGGCTACACCTTC
CASSYSREVGGYTF
>TRBV19|TRBJ1-5|TRBD1|-
TGTGCCAGTTCGACAGGGCTTAGCAATCAGCCCCAGCATTTT
CASSTGLSNQPQHF
>TRBV2|TRBJ1-1|TRBD1|-
TGTGCCAGCAGCCGACAGGGTTACACTGAAGCTTTCTTT
CASSRQGYTEAFF
>TRBV6-5|TRBJ2-7|-|few
TGTGCCAGCAGTTACCGGCCCTCGGGAAAGCAGTACTTC
CASSYRPSGKQYF
>TRBV5-4|TRBJ2-3|TRBD2|medium-sized
TGTGCCAGCAGCTTGCTATCGGGCGGGGGGGCGAAAGATACGCAGTATTTT
CASSLLSGGGAKDTQYF
>TRBV5-1|TRBJ1-1|-|-
TGCGCCAGCAGCTTGGAAGCGACTATGAACACTGAAGCTTTCTTT
CASSLEATMNTEAFF
>TRBV7-2|TRBJ2-5|TRBD2|few
TGTGCCAGCAGCTCCCCTAGCGGGGGGGCAGAGACCCAGTACTTC
CASSSPSGGAETQYF
>TRBV11-2|TRBJ1-3|-|few
TGTGCCAGCAGCTTAGATCCAGGCGCGGGAAACACCATATATTTT
CASSLDPGAGNTIYF
>TRBV10-3|TRBJ2-3|TRBD1|few
TGTGCCACAAGACAGGGTCTGGCAGATACGCAGTATTTT
CATRQGLADTQYF
>TRBV6-1|TRBJ2-1|TRBD2|-
TGTGCCAGCAGTGAAGGAACTAGCGGGGGGGCCTATGAGCAGTTCTTC
CASSEGTSGGAYEQFF
>TRBV6-4|TRBJ2-1|TRBD2|-
TGTGCCAGCAGTGACTCCGGTGGGACTAGCGGGGAGGGTGAGCAGTTCTTC
CASSDSGGTSGEGEQFF
>TRBV19|TRBJ2-2|TRBD1|-
TGTGCCAGTAGTATAGTACAGGGGGTAACCGGGGAGCTGTTTTTT
CASSIVQGVTGELFF
>TRBV4-2|TRBJ2-2|-|-
TGTGCCAGCAGCCAAGATCGGGAAAGCCCGAATACCGGGGAGCTGTTTTTT
CASSQDRESPNTGELFF
>TRBV3-1/TRBV3-2|TRBJ2-2|TRBD2|-
TGTGCCAGCGCCCGGGGGGGCGGGGAGCTGTTTTTT
CASARGGGELFF
>TRBV5-6|TRBJ2-5|-|-
TGTGCCAGCAGCTTCGTGGTAGGAGCTCAAGAGACCCAGTACTTC
CASSFVVGAQETQYF
>TRBV7-3|TRBJ1-2|TRBD1|once
TGTGCCAGCAGTTCCGGGACAGGGGATACTAACTATGGCTACACCTTC
CASSSGTGDTNYGYTF
>TRBV3-1/TRBV3-2|TRBJ1-2|-|-
TGTGCCAGCAGCCAAGGAGGTCAGGGGACTGGCTACACCTTC
CASSQGGQGTGYTF